The 9 T cell receptor beta chains presented below share a single source sample, sequenced in a study of CD8 T cells in Susac syndrome. It was with random hexamers that roughly 0.45 to 1 ug RNA was reverse transcribed. TCRdb reprocessed the immunoSEQ multiplex PCR reads with MiXCR, giving one entry per CDR3 protein. The sample consists of over 300,000 distinct CDR3 sequences, 90% to 95% of them appearing once. Material for sequencing was CD4+ T cells from PBMCs. These receptor sequences come from a human donor with multiple sclerosis.

V and J are TRBV4-1 and TRBJ2-3, with TRBD2 matching over 8 bases. Germline assignment: CDR1 MGHRA and CDR2 YSYEKL. The CDR3 runs 16 residues. The ends lost 5 bases at V and 6 bases at J; junction bases unmatched: 13. For the CDR3, the DNA is TGCGCCAGCAGCGATCGACAACGGGGGGGCCCGGATACGCAGTATTTT. Translated, it gives CASSDRQRGGPDTQYF.

V usage is TRBV20-1 and J usage is TRBJ1-4; possible D gene TRBD1, 5 bases. Germline-derived CDR1 and CDR2 are DFQATT and SNEGSKA (reference sequence). V was clipped by 3 bases and J by 7 bases, with 9 bases between them. The CDR3 has 12 residues. In nucleotides, the CDR3 is TGCAGTGCTAGTCACGGGGGTGAAAAACTGTTTTTT. This gives the protein CSASHGGEKLFF.

V gene TRBV20-1 combines with J gene TRBJ1-6; 7 nucleotides match TRBD1. Germline CDR1 reads DFQATT; CDR2 reads SNEGSKA (reference sequence). This CDR3 has 13 residues. J gave up 7 bases and V 5 bases, and 5 bases lay outside the gene matches. CDR3 in amino acids: CSALRDSNSPLHF. In DNA, the CDR3 is TGCAGTGCTCTCCGGGACAGCAATTCACCCCTCCACTTT.

The CDR3 nucleotides read TGTGCCAGCAGCTTAGTCTGGGAGACCGGGGAGCTGTTTTTT. Protein sequence: CASSLVWETGELFF. V usage is TRBV7-9 and J usage is TRBJ2-2, with D perhaps matching TRBD2 (5 bases). Germline V CDR1 and CDR2: SEHNR, FQNEAQ (reference sequence). V gave up 1 base and J gave up 5 bases, with 8 bases separating them. This CDR3 is 14 amino acids long. Full variable domain (remainder filled in from reference TRBV7-9 and TRBJ2-2): DTGVSQNPRHKITKRGQNVTFRCDPISEHNRLYWYRQTLGQGPEFLTYFQNEAQLEKSRLLSDRFSAERPKGSFSTLEIQRTEQGDSAMYLCASSLVWETGELFFGEGSRLTVL.

This clonotype was counted once. The chain carries TRBV20-1 and TRBJ2-7, with D maybe TRBD1 (7 bases). From germline, CDR1 is DFQATT and CDR2 SNEGSKA (reference sequence). V was cut by 8 bases and J by 6 bases, with 23 bases left in between. The CDR3 extends over 14 amino acids. DNA for the CDR3: TGCAGTTCGTACGGGGGAAGGGGGCTGACCGAGCAGTACTTC. Translated: CSSYGGRGLTEQYF.

The rearrangement links TRBV7-9 to TRBJ1-2, with D unresolved. The CDR3 is 14 residues long. In germline, CDR1 is SEHNR, CDR2 FQNEAQ (reference sequence). V lost 1 base, J lost 2 bases, and 8 bases lay in between. CDR3: CASSLGTENYGYTF. For the CDR3, the DNA is TGTGCCAGCAGCTTAGGGACGGAGAACTATGGCTACACCTTC. Looking up the rest from reference TRBV7-9 and TRBJ1-2 gives the full variable domain: DTGVSQNPRHKITKRGQNVTFRCDPISEHNRLYWYRQTLGQGPEFLTYFQNEAQLEKSRLLSDRFSAERPKGSFSTLEIQRTEQGDSAMYLCASSLGTENYGYTFGSGTRLTVV.

The chain links TRBV20-1 to TRBJ2-5; TRBD1 is a possible D gene (6 bases). The CDR3 is 13 residues long. The V and J ends lost 6 bases and 2 bases respectively, with 13 bases between them. Germline loops: CDR1 DFQATT, CDR2 SNEGSKA (reference sequence). This CDR3 is CSAPPQGQETQYF. Here the CDR3 DNA reads TGCAGTGCGCCACCCCAGGGGCAAGAGACCCAGTACTTC.

V gene TRBV27 combines with J gene TRBJ1-5; D possibly corresponds to TRBD1 (6 bases). The germline CDR1 and CDR2 sequences are MNHEY and SMNVEV (reference sequence). This CDR3 comprises 15 residues. V gave up 5 bases and J gave up 3 bases, with 14 bases separating them. CDR3 bases: TGTGCCAGCAGTCCTCAACAGGGCCCCAATCAGCCCCAGCATTTT. It encodes CASSPQQGPNQPQHF.

The chain links TRBV3-1 to TRBJ2-2; D call uncertain. V lost 3 bases to trimming and J lost 5 bases, with 4 bases between them. This CDR3 is built from 12 residues. Germline loops: CDR1 LGHDT, CDR2 YNNKEL (reference sequence). The CDR3 coding sequence is TGTGCCAGCAGCCATGGGACCGGGGAGCTGTTTTTT. This sequence encodes CASSHGTGELFF.